This T cell receptor (beta chain) was sequenced during a study of T cell clonotyping in hematopoietic cell transplantation. Looked up from germline, CDR1 is GTSNPN and CDR2 is SVGIG (reference sequence). The CDR3 totals 11 residues. V was pared by 3 bases and J by 15 bases, with 16 bases between. This table comes from immunoSEQ multiplex PCR, and its TCRdb copy is limited to in-frame clones, with some not included. The sample shows around 21,000 clones, approximately 77% of them seen only once. To note about this clone: Antigen specificity is unknown.

The time point: recipient sample about 28 days before transplant, after cytoreduction. Study-wide results and caveats: Higher Inverse Simpson Index values in graft donor and pretransplant recipient predicted broader posttransplant TCR diversity. At the given depth, recipient repertoires were over 95% de novo clonotypes.

The chain recombines TRBV30 with TRBJ2-3; tentatively, D is TRBD2 (5 bases). This sample comprised peripheral blood mononuclear cells, obtained before stem cell transplant. The sequence was obtained from a man aged 55 to 69 with acute myeloid leukemia. Some clones in this sample may be carry-over from other donors' samples. CDR3 loop: CAWSPNAGLYF. The CDR3 DNA reads TGTGCCTGGAGCCCAAACGCGGGCTTATATTTT. The entire variable domain, with the rest obtained from reference TRBV30 and TRBJ2-3, is as follows: SQTIHQWPATLVQPVGSPLSLECTVEGTSNPNLYWYRQAAGRGLQLLFYSVGIGQISSEVPQNLSASRPQDRQFILSSKKLLLSDSGFYLCAWSPNAGLYFGPGTRLTVL.